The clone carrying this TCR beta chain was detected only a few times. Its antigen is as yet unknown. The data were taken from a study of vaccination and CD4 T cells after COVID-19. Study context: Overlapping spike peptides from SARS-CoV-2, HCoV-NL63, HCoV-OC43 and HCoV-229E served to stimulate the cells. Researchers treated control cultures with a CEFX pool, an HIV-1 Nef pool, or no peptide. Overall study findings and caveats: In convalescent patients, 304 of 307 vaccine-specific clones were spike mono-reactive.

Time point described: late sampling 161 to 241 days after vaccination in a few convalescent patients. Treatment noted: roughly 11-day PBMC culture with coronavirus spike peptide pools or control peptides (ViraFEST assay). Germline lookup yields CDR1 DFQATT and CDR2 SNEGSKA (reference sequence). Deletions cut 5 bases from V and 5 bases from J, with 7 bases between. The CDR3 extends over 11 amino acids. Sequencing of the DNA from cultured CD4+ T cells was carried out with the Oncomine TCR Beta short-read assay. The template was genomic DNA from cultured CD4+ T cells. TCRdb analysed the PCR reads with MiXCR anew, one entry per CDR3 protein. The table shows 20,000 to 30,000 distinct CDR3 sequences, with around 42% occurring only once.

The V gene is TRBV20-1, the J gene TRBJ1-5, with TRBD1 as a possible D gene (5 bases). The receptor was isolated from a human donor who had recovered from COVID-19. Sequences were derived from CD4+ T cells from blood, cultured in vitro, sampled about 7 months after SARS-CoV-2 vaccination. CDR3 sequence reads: CSAQGHQPQHF. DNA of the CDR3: TGCAGTGCTCAGGGTCATCAGCCCCAGCATTTT.